The clone carrying this T cell receptor (beta chain) was recorded only once. This sample was taken from a study of blood T cell repertoires in COVID-19. Background on the study: T cells, B-cell-depleted T cells, or PBMCs provided the cDNA or gDNA that served as material.

This CDR3 is 15 amino acids long. Looked up from germline, CDR1 is MNHNS and CDR2 is SASEGT. The V end lost 0 bases, the J end lost 2 bases, and 10 bases lay between the germline ends. Only in-frame clones appear in the TCRdb table, and some are missing; sequencing was by immunoSEQ multiplex PCR. The profile shows some 57,000 clones, 65% to 90% of them singletons. Specimen: peripheral blood. The TCR comes from a human donor in a cohort sampled during active COVID-19. This rearrangement joins TRBV6-1 to TRBJ1-2; no clear D. CDR3 protein: CASSEAGSPNYGYTF. CDR3 nucleotide sequence: TGTGCCAGCAGTGAAGCCGGGTCCCCCAACTATGGCTACACCTTC.